Shown below are 25 T cell receptor beta chains from a single sample sequenced in a study of beta chain features in type 1 diabetes (dated by TCRdb to the late 2010s). The library relied on the immunoSEQ multiplex PCR assay. The High Capacity cDNA Reverse Transcription Kit was used to reverse transcribe all of the isolated RNA, meaning that expressed TCRB transcripts were what got sequenced. TCRdb provides this immuneACCESS table in a form limited to in-frame rearrangements. Some clones are lacking; in checked studies, under half of them reflect an unresolved V gene, and why the rest are absent is not known. Within this sample are about 48,000 clones, with over 40% of them counted one time only. The top ten hold about 1.5% of the sample. These receptors are not linked to any known antigen. The full study reports these points: Type 1 diabetes patients showed a moderate but significant shortening of TCRB CDR3 length in all four CD4+ subsets.

Material for sequencing was Tregs from blood. The cell subset or site label, read with the paper, signifies: regulatory CD4+ T cells. These receptor sequences come from a man aged 30 to 39 with type 1 diabetes.

In regard to this clone: In the same sample, other DNA sequences code for this CDR3. The chain uses TRBV19 and TRBJ2-7; TRBD1 might be the D (6 bases). The CDR3 is 14 residues long. V lost 5 bases to trimming and J lost 3 bases, with 14 bases between them. Germline V CDR1 and CDR2: LNHDA, SQIVND (reference sequence). CDR3: CASSPQGPLYEQYF. The CDR3 DNA follows: TGTGCCAGTAGTCCACAGGGTCCCCTCTACGAGCAGTACTTC. Variable domain in full (rest from reference TRBV19 and TRBJ2-7): DGGITQSPKYLFRKEGQNVTLSCEQNLNHDAMYWYRQDPGQGLRLIYYSQIVNDFQKGDIAEGYSVSREKKESFPLTVTSAQKNPTAFYLCASSPQGPLYEQYFGPGTRLTVT.

V is TRBV4-2 and J is TRBJ1-6, with D uncertain. Germline lookup yields CDR1 LGHNA and CDR2 YNFKEQ. V was shortened by 6 bases and J by 5 bases, with 8 bases between the two germline ends. This CDR3 has 13 amino acids. The CDR3 DNA is TGTGCCAGCAGTTTCGGGGATAATTCACCCCTCCACTTT. This gives the protein CASSFGDNSPLHF.

This chain connects TRBV5-1 to TRBJ1-6, with TRBD1 as a possible D gene (5 bases). V gave up 3 bases and J gave up 4 bases, with 11 bases separating them. Germline V gene lookup returns CDR1 SGHRS and CDR2 YFSETQ. This CDR3 has 15 amino acids. The CDR3 DNA is TGCGCCAGCAGCTCCGCGGGACCATATAATTCACCCCTCCACTTT. The encoded protein is CASSSAGPYNSPLHF.

The chain is built from TRBV7-2 and TRBJ2-6; 7 bases agree with TRBD1. CDR3 length: 15 amino acids. Germline-derived CDR1 and CDR2 are SGHTA and FQGNSA. With 6 bases clipped from V and 2 bases from J, the junction kept 4 bases outside the gene matches. The CDR3 spells CASSRDRAGANVLTF. The CDR3 region has the DNA TGTGCCAGCAGTCGTGACAGGGCTGGGGCCAACGTCCTGACTTTC.

The chain couples TRBV27 to TRBJ2-7; D may be TRBD1 (5 bases). CDR3 size: 14 residues. Deletions cut 3 bases from V and 8 bases from J, with 17 bases between. The germline gives CDR1 MNHEY, CDR2 SMNVEV (reference sequence). In DNA form, the CDR3 reads TGTGCCAGCAGTTTCCCAGGGCTTGGATCCAAGCAGTACTTC. Encoded protein: CASSFPGLGSKQYF.

The rearrangement links TRBV28 to TRBJ1-5; the D gene is possibly TRBD1 (6 bases). Between the trimmed V and J ends, which lost 8 bases and 1 base, there was a span of 18 bases. From germline, CDR1 is MDHEN and CDR2 SYDVKM. The length of the CDR3 is 16 residues. The CDR3 spells CASAVGGAVSNQPQHF. The CDR3 nucleotides are TGTGCCAGCGCAGTCGGGGGGGCTGTGAGCAATCAGCCCCAGCATTTT.

This chain connects TRBV7-6 to TRBJ2-6, with 9 bases aligning to TRBD1. The CDR3 runs to 16 residues. Germline trimming cut 6 bases from V and 3 bases from J; bases unmatched to any gene: 6. Germline CDR1 and CDR2: SGHVS and FNYEAQ. As DNA, the CDR3 is TGTGCCAGCAGATACACAGGGGGCTTTGGGGCCAACGTCCTGACTTTC. As protein: CASRYTGGFGANVLTF.

The chain has TRBV19 and TRBJ1-5; D is undetermined. The V gene lost 8 bases and the J gene lost 1 base, with 15 bases spanning the gap. This CDR3 has 15 amino acids. Per the germline V gene, CDR1 is LNHDA and CDR2 is SQIVND (reference sequence). The CDR3 sequence is CASLDYGLSNQPQHF. Written as DNA, the CDR3 is TGTGCCAGTCTGGATTACGGGTTAAGCAATCAGCCCCAGCATTTT.

This clone was found a few times. The rearrangement links TRBV29-1 to TRBJ2-3, with TRBD2 matching over 13 bases. V lost 7 bases, J lost 4 bases, and 8 bases stayed unmatched. In germline, CDR1 is SQVTM, CDR2 ANQGSEA. This CDR3 has 15 residues. For the CDR3, the DNA is TGCAGCGCTTGGACTAGCGGGAGAGCAGCAGATACGCAGTATTTT. It encodes CSAWTSGRAADTQYF.

This clone was seen a single time. V is TRBV28 and J is TRBJ1-4, with TRBD1 matching 7 bases. Germline V gene lookup returns CDR1 MDHEN and CDR2 SYDVKM. The CDR3 length is 16 residues. V trimming: 6 bases; J trimming: 8 bases; junction bases outside the gene matches: 15. The CDR3 DNA sequence: TGTGCCAGCAGGCCCGAACCGCGGGACAGAGTGGAAAAACTGTTTTTT. Translated, it gives CASRPEPRDRVEKLFF.

Concerning this clone itself: The identical CDR3 is also encoded by other nucleotide sequences in the sample. DNA of the CDR3: TGTGCCAGCAGTTACTCTGGGACAGGGGACTCCTACGAGCAGTACTTC. Protein: CASSYSGTGDSYEQYF. The chain employs TRBV6-6 and TRBJ2-7, with 10 positions matching TRBD1. V shed 0 bases, J shed 0 bases, and the junction held 2 bases outside the gene matches. The CDR3 contains 16 residues. Germline loops: CDR1 MNHNY, CDR2 SVGAGI (reference sequence).

This clone was seen a few times. The chain carries TRBV2 and TRBJ1-4, with 9 bases fitting TRBD1. Losses at the gene ends were 5 bases for V and 10 bases for J; bases not matched to a gene: 11. The CDR3 runs to 15 residues. CDR1 is SNHLY, CDR2 FYNNEI, per germline. CDR3 coding DNA: TGTGCCAGCAGTTGGGACAGGGCCGGTAGGGGAAAACTGTTTTTT. Translated: CASSWDRAGRGKLFF.

The V call is TRBV5-1, the J call TRBJ2-7; 9 bases are shared with TRBD1. Germline CDR1 and CDR2: SGHRS and YFSETQ. The CDR3 has 15 amino acids. The ends lost 1 base at V and 1 base at J; junction bases unmatched: 3. The CDR3 coding sequence is TGCGCCAGCAGCTTGCGGGACAGGGTATCCTACGAGCAGTACTTC. Protein sequence: CASSLRDRVSYEQYF.

This clone was counted only a few times. The rearrangement links TRBV29-1 to TRBJ1-1; TRBD1 aligns across 7 bases. The germline CDR1 and CDR2 sequences are SQVTM and ANQGSEA. CDR3 length: 15 amino acids. J lost 3 bases, V lost 5 bases, and 12 bases had no gene match. CDR3 sequence: CSVTFLTGLYTEAFF. Here the CDR3 DNA reads TGCAGCGTTACCTTCTTGACAGGGCTGTACACTGAAGCTTTCTTT.

This clone turned up a few times. The chain recombines TRBV5-1 with TRBJ2-5; TRBD2 matches at 7 bases. V shed 2 bases, J shed 3 bases, and the junction held 7 bases outside the gene matches. The CDR3 spans 15 residues. Germline-derived CDR1 and CDR2 are SGHRS and YFSETQ. This CDR3 is CASSFHYAGEETQYF. CDR3 sequence (DNA): TGCGCCAGCAGCTTCCACTACGCGGGAGAAGAGACCCAGTACTTC.

This clone was seen a few times. This chain links TRBV18 with TRBJ2-1; possible D gene TRBD1, 5 bases. The CDR3 contains 16 residues. Trimming left V 0 bases short and J 0 bases short, with 9 bases between. Germline-derived CDR1 and CDR2 are KGHSH and LQKENI. The CDR3 DNA sequence: TGTGCCAGCTCACCACCTACAGGAATCTCCTACAATGAGCAGTTCTTC. Translation: CASSPPTGISYNEQFF.

This clone was seen a single time. As the CDR3 is not closed by the conserved phenylalanine or tryptophan, this likely results from a read error. Because the CDR3's place on the DNA is in doubt, the DNA is left out and the CDR3 is given as listed by TCRdb. The rearrangement links TRBV20-1 to TRBJ1-2; the D call of TRBD1 is as the table states it, not checked on the DNA. The CDR3 length equals 11 residues, ends included. Germline CDR1 is DFQATT and CDR2 is SNEGSKA (reference sequence). The chain's CDR3 is CSARGPTDRGV.

The CDR3 nucleotides read TGTGCCAGCAGCTTACCAGCGGGAGGGTTTTATGAGCAGTTCTTC. It is translated as CASSLPAGGFYEQFF. The gene calls are TRBV7-9 and TRBJ2-1; 10 bases match TRBD2. The CDR3 runs 15 residues. J gave up 8 bases and V 2 bases, and 6 bases lay outside the gene matches. Germline CDR1 reads SEHNR; CDR2 reads FQNEAQ (reference sequence).

This clone was seen only a few times. The gene calls are TRBV4-1 and TRBJ2-2; D remains ambiguous. The germline V gene has CDR1 MGHRA and CDR2 YSYEKL. The CDR3 is 15 residues long. The ends were cut back, 0 bases at V and 0 bases at J, with 5 bases in the middle. CDR3 sequence reads: CASSQDYANTGELFF. The CDR3 coding sequence is TGCGCCAGCAGCCAAGATTATGCGAACACCGGGGAGCTGTTTTTT.

The CDR3 region has the DNA TGTGCCAGTAGTGAACGCGGGGGGAACACCGGGGAGCTGTTTTTT. Amino acids: CASSERGGNTGELFF. The rearrangement uses TRBV19 and TRBJ2-2, with TRBD2 matching over 7 bases. The CDR3 sequence is 15 residues long. Trimming removed 5 bases from V and 1 base from J; junction bases left unmatched: 4. From germline, CDR1 is LNHDA and CDR2 SQIVND (reference sequence).

This clone was seen a handful of times. The rearrangement links TRBV7-9 to TRBJ2-1; D is perhaps TRBD2 (5 bases). The germline V and J ends were trimmed by 5 bases and 12 bases, with 20 bases remaining between them. Germline lookup yields CDR1 SEHNR and CDR2 FQNEAQ (reference sequence). The CDR3 sequence is 14 residues long. The CDR3 bases are TGTGCCAGCAGCCCGCCGCTTGGGTGGACTTCGCAGTTCTTC. As protein: CASSPPLGWTSQFF.

The chain recombines TRBV6-5 with TRBJ2-2, with D maybe TRBD2 (6 bases). The CDR3 consists of 15 residues. Germline V gene data show CDR1 as MNHEY and CDR2 as SVGAGI. V shed 6 bases and J shed 1 base, with 12 bases lying between them. CDR3 loop: CASSRRDLNTGELFF. The DNA of the CDR3 is TGTGCCAGCAGCCGACGGGACTTGAACACCGGGGAGCTGTTTTTT.

V is TRBV29-1 and J is TRBJ2-1, with a possible D match to TRBD2 (5 bases). Per the germline V gene, CDR1 is SQVTM and CDR2 is ANQGSEA. The ends were cut back, 2 bases at V and 3 bases at J, with 8 bases in the middle. CDR3 length: 13 residues. CDR3 sequence: CSVELAGYNEQFF. DNA for the CDR3: TGCAGCGTTGAACTGGCGGGCTACAATGAGCAGTTCTTC.

This sequence joins TRBV5-4 and TRBJ1-1; 10 bases line up with TRBD1. The CDR3 has 16 amino acids. Germline V CDR1 and CDR2: SGHNT, YYREEE (reference sequence). The J segment lost 1 base and the V segment lost 3 bases, leaving 6 bases of the junction unmatched. In DNA, the CDR3 is TGTGCCAGCAGCTCGCGGACAGGGGGGGGGAACACTGAAGCTTTCTTT. Its translation is CASSSRTGGGNTEAFF.

J is TRBJ2-2 and V is TRBV19; tentative D call: TRBD1 (6 bases). This CDR3 is built from 14 residues. Germline CDR1 is LNHDA and CDR2 is SQIVND (reference sequence). V lost 7 bases and J 3 bases, leaving 12 bases between the germline ends. The CDR3 nucleotides are TGTGCCAGTACTAGGGGGTTTGACACCGGGGAGCTGTTTTTT. Translated: CASTRGFDTGELFF.